This T cell receptor (beta chain) is drawn from a study of shared T cell receptors in the human thymus. Profiling relied on immunoSEQ multiplex PCR, and the TCRdb table lists in-frame clones only, not all of them. The data hold roughly 660,000 clones, with approximately 87% observed a single time. Termini included, the CDR3 measures 15 amino acids. Remarks on this clone: The DNA is omitted, as the CDR3 cannot be located on it reliably, and the CDR3 follows TCRdb's listing.

The sample also formed part of further work on human thymus T cells. That report adds: Resected material from corrective heart surgery provided the thymus tissue analysed. It looked as if thymic and blood repertoires used V and J genes in a biased way.

Sequencing was performed on thymocytes. The origin of this receptor is a boy under two years old with a congenital heart defect. The chain has TRBV21-1 and TRBJ1-3. TRBV21-1 is classified as a pseudogene. Here the CDR3 reads CASRDDVGGGNTIYF.